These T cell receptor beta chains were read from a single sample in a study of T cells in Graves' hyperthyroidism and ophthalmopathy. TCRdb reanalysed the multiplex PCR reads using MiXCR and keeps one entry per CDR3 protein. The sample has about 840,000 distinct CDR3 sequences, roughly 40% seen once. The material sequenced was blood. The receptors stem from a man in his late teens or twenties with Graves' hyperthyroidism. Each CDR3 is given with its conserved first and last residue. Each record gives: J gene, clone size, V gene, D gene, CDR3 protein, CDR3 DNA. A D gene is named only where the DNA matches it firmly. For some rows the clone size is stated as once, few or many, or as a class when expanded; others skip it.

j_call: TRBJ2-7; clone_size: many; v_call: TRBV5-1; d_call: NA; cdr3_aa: CASSSGPEAYEQYF; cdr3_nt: TGCGCCAGCAGCTCGGGACCGGAAGCCTACGAGCAGTACTTC
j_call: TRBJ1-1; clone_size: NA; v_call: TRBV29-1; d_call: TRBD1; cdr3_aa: CSVRLQGTNTEAFF; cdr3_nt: TGCAGCGTTCGACTACAGGGGACAAACACTGAAGCTTTCTTT
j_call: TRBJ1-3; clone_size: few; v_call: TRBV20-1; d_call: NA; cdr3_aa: CSASGGNTIYF; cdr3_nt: TGCAGTGCTAGCGGTGGAAACACCATATATTTT
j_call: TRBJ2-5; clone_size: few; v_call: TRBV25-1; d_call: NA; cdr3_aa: CASSFPNDPEETQYF; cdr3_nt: TGTGCCAGCAGTTTCCCCAATGACCCGGAAGAGACCCAGTACTTC
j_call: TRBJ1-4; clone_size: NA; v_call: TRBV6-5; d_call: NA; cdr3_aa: CASSSDSGSEEKLFF; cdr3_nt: TGTGCCAGCAGTTCCGATTCAGGGAGTGAGGAAAAACTGTTTTTT
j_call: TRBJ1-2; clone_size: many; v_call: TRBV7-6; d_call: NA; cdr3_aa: CASSQGTTHYGYTF; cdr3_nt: TGTGCCAGCAGCCAGGGGACGACCCACTATGGCTACACCTTC
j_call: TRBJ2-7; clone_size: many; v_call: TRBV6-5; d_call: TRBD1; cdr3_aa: CASSPRTGVYEQYF; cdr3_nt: TGTGCCAGCAGCCCCCGGACAGGGGTCTACGAGCAGTACTTC
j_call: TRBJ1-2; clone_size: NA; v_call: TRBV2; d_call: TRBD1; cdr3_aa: CASREGQVSNYGYTF; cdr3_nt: TGTGCCAGCAGGGAAGGACAGGTATCAAACTATGGCTACACCTTC
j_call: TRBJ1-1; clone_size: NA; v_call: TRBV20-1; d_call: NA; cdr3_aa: CSASVVGRTTEAFF; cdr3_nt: TGCAGTGCTAGTGTAGTGGGCCGGACCACTGAAGCTTTCTTT
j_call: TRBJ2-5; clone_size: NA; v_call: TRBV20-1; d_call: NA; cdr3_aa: CSARDLARVNQPQYF; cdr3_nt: TGCAGTGCTAGAGATCTCGCGCGGGTCAATCAGCCCCAGTACTTC
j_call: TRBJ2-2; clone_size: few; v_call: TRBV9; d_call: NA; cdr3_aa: CASRVRANTGELFF; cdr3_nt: TGTGCCAGCAGGGTGCGGGCGAACACCGGGGAGCTGTTTTTT
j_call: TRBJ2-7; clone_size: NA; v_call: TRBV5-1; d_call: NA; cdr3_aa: CASRPSGAGQYF; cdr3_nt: TGCGCCAGCAGACCTTCTGGGGCTGGGCAGTACTTC
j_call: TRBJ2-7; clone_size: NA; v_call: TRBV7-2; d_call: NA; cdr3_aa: CASSQILDGDYEQYF; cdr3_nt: TGTGCCAGCAGCCAGATCCTGGACGGGGATTACGAGCAGTACTTC
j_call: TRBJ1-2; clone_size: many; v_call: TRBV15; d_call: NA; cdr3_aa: CATSGMDHQYGYTF; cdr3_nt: TGTGCCACCAGCGGTATGGACCATCAATATGGCTACACCTTC
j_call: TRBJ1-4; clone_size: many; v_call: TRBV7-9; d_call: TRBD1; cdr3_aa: CASKIGGGEKLFF; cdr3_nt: TGTGCCAGCAAAATAGGGGGCGGAGAAAAACTGTTTTTT
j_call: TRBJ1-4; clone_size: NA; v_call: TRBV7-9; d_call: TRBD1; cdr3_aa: CASSSYGTGTLPTNEKLFF; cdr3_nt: TGTGCCAGCAGCTCTTACGGGACAGGAACGCTCCCAACTAATGAAAAACTGTTTTTT
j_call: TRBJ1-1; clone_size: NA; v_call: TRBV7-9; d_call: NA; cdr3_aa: CASSLGVGVETEAFF; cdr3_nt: TGTGCCAGCAGCTTAGGGGTGGGGGTCGAAACTGAAGCTTTCTTT
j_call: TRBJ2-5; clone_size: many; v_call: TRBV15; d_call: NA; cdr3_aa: CATSRDAHQETQYF; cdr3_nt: TGTGCCACCAGCAGAGATGCCCACCAAGAGACCCAGTACTTC
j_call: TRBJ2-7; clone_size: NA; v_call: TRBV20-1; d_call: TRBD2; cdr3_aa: CSARSPPTSGYEQYF; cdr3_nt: TGCAGTGCTAGATCCCCCCCGACTAGCGGGTACGAGCAGTACTTC
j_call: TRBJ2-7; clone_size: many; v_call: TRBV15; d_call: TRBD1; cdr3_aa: CATSRDRSGQASYEQYF; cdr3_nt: TGTGCCACCAGCAGAGATAGGTCGGGACAGGCGTCCTACGAGCAGTACTTC
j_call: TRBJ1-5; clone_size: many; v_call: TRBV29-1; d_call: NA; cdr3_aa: CSPRFDRSHQPQHF; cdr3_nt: TGCAGCCCGAGATTCGACAGGTCCCATCAGCCCCAGCATTTT
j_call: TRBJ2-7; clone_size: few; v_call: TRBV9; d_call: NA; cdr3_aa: CASSPVQAGTREQYF; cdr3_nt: TGTGCCAGCAGCCCCGTACAGGCGGGGACTCGGGAGCAGTACTTC
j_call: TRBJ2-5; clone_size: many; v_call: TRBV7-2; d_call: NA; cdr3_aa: CASSLEGIGETQYF; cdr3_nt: TGTGCCAGCAGCTTAGAGGGAATAGGGGAGACCCAGTACTTC
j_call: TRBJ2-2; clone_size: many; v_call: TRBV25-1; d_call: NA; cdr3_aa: CASSPEGETGELFF; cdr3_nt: TGTGCCAGCAGCCCCGAGGGAGAGACCGGGGAGCTGTTTTTT
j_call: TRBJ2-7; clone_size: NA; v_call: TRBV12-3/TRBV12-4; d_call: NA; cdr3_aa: CATAELKEGPYEQYF; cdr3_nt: TGTGCCACAGCGGAACTTAAGGAGGGACCCTACGAACAGTACTTC
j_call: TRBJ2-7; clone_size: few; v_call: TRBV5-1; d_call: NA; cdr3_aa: CASSASGPQSPYEQYF; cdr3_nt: TGCGCCAGCAGCGCTTCCGGGCCCCAGTCCCCCTACGAGCAGTACTTC
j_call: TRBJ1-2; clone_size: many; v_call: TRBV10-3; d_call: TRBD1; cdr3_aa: CATYPYEPGQFGYGYTF; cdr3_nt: TGTGCCACCTACCCCTATGAACCGGGACAGTTTGGATATGGCTACACCTTC
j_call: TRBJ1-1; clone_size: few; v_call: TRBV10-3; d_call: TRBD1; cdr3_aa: CASHMDRVNTEAFF; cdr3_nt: TGTGCCAGCCACATGGACAGGGTGAACACTGAAGCTTTCTTT
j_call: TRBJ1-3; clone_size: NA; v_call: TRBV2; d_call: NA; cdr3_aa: CASRETSNTIYF; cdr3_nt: TGTGCCAGCAGGGAGACTAGTAACACCATATATTTT
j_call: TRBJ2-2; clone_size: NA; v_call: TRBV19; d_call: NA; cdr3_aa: CASSTNPNTGELFF; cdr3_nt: TGTGCCAGTAGTACAAACCCGAACACCGGGGAGCTGTTTTTT
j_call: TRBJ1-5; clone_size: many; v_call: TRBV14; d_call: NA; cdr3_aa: CASSRDLYQPQHF; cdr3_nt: TGTGCCAGCAGCCGGGACCTTTATCAGCCCCAGCATTTT
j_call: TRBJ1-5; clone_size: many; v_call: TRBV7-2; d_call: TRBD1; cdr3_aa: CASSLVDRANQPQHF; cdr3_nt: TGTGCCAGCAGCTTAGTGGACAGGGCGAATCAGCCCCAGCATTTT
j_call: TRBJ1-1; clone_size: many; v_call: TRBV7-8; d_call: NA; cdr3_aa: CASSLEPGIGEAFF; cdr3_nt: TGTGCCAGCAGCTTAGAGCCAGGGATAGGTGAAGCTTTCTTT
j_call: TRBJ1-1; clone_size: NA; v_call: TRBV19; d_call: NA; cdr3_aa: CASMVEGGLSTEAFF; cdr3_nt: TGTGCCAGTATGGTCGAGGGAGGTCTATCCACTGAAGCTTTCTTT
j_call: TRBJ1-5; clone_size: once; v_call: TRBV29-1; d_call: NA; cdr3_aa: CSVAQAETQHF; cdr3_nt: TGCAGCGTTGCGCAGGCGGAGACCCAGCATTTT
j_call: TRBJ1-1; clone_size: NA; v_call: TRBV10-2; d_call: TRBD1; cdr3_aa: CASSGGTVNEAFF; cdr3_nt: TGTGCCAGCAGTGGGGGGACAGTTAATGAAGCTTTCTTT
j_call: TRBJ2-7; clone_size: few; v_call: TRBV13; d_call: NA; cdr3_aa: CASSARTFSYEQYF; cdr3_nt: TGTGCCAGCAGCGCCCGGACGTTCTCCTACGAGCAGTACTTC
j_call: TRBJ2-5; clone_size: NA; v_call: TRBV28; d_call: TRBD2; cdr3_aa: CASSFFPTSGRGNQEAQYF; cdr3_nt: TGTGCCAGCAGCTTCTTTCCGACTAGCGGGAGGGGGAACCAAGAGGCCCAGTACTTC
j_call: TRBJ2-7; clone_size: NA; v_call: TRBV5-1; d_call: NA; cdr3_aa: CASSLDGPVTGELYF; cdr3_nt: TGCGCCAGCAGTTTGGATGGGCCTGTTACCGGGGAGCTGTACTTC
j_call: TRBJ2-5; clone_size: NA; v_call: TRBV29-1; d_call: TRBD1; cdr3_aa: CSSRRQGTDTQYF; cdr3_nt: TGCAGCTCCCGACGACAGGGCACAGATACGCAGTACTTC
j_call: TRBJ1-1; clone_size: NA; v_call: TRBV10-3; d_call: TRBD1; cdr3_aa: CAITPGTGGPNTEAFF; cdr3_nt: TGTGCCATCACTCCCGGGACAGGGGGCCCGAACACTGAAGCTTTCTTT
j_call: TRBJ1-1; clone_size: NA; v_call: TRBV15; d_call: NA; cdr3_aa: CATSRTGQRNTEAFF; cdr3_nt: TGTGCCACCAGCAGGACTGGACAGAGGAACACTGAAGCTTTCTTT
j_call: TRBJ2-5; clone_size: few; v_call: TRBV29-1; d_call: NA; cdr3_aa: CSLPTGTQYF; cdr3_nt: TGCAGCCTGCCAACAGGGACCCAGTACTTC
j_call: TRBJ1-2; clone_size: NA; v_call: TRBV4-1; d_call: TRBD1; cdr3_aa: CASSQGTGGSDGYTF; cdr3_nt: TGCGCCAGCAGCCAAGGAACAGGGGGGAGTGATGGCTACACCTTC
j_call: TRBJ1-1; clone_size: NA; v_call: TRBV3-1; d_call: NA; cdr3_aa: CASSQVGAGRGTEAFF; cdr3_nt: TGTGCCAGCAGCCAGGTTGGGGCAGGGAGAGGCACTGAAGCTTTCTTT
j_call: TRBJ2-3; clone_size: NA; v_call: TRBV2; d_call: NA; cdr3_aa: CASWSDTQYF; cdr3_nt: TGTGCCAGCTGGTCAGATACGCAGTATTTT
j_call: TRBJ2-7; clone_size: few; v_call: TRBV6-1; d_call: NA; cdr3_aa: CASSDEDIWYEQYF; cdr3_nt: TGTGCCAGCAGTGACGAGGACATTTGGTACGAGCAGTACTTC
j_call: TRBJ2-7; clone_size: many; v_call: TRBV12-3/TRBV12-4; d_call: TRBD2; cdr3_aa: CASTRGGAGYEQYF; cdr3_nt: TGTGCCAGCACCCGGGGGGGAGCCGGCTACGAGCAGTACTTC
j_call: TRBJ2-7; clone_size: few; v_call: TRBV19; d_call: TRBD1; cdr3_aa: CASSAGQGEQYF; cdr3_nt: TGTGCCAGTAGTGCGGGACAGGGGGAGCAGTACTTC
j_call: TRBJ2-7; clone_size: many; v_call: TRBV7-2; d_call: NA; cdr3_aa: CASSQNRGTEEQYF; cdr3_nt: TGTGCCAGCAGCCAAAACCGGGGGACAGAGGAGCAGTACTTC
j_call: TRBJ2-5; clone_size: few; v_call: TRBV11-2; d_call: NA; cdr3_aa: CASSLGRDLQETQYF; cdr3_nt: TGTGCCAGCAGCTTAGGCCGGGACTTACAAGAGACCCAGTACTTC